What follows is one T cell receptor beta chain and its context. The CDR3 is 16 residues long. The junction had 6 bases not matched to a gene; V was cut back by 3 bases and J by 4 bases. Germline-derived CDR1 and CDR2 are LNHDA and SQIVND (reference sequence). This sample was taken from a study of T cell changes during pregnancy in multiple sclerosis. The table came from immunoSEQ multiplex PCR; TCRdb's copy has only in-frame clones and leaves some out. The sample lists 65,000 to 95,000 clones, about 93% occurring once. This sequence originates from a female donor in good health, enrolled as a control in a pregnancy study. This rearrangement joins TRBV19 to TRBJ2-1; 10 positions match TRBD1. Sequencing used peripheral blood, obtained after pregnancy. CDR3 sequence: CASSIVSGQGYNEQFF. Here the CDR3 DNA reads TGTGCCAGTAGTATCGTGTCGGGACAGGGGTACAATGAGCAGTTCTTC.